This TCR beta chain was identified in a study of human T cells and chemical hapten exposure. This clonotype came up many times. TCRdb processed the RACE reads anew with MiXCR; each CDR3 protein has one entry. The data contain about 350,000 distinct CDR3 sequences, about 6% of them singletons. The CDR3 spans 13 residues. The V end lost 3 bases, the J end lost 2 bases, and 7 bases lay between the germline ends. Germline CDR1 and CDR2: LGHDT and YNNKEL (reference sequence). As for time point: patch test 2, 6 weeks after DPC sensitization. Stated treatment: therapeutic diphenylcyclopropenone sensitization with weekly scalp DPC.

This chain uses TRBV3-1 with TRBJ1-1; no firm D call. This sequence originates from a woman aged 18-29 years with alopecia areata. Some clones in this sample may be carry-over from other donors' samples. The material was whole blood, obtained in connection with sensitization to the hapten diphenylcyclopropenone (DPC). CDR3 nucleotide sequence: TGTGCCAGCAGCCACAATACCAACACTGAAGCTTTCTTT. It is translated as CASSHNTNTEAFF. Variable domain in full (rest from reference TRBV3-1 and TRBJ1-1): DTAVSQTPKYLVTQMGNDKSIKCEQNLGHDTMYWYKQDSKKFLKIMFSYNNKELIINETVPNRFSPKSPDKAHLNLHINSLELGDSAVYFCASSHNTNTEAFFGQGTRLTVV.